This T cell receptor (beta chain) was sequenced during a study of control samples from healthy donors and cancer patients. Some clones are missing from TCRdb's copy, which holds only in-frame ones; the method was immunoSEQ multiplex PCR. The sample records around 68,000 clones, roughly 82% being singletons. Deletions cut 6 bases from V and 2 bases from J, with 11 bases between. Germline CDR1 is SQVTM and CDR2 is ANQGSEA. This CDR3 spans 13 amino acids. The chain has TRBV29-1 and TRBJ2-1; D not resolved. The sequence came from a woman between 45 and 60 years old with lung cancer. The sample was PBMCs. The CDR3 bases are TGCAGCGTCGATAGGGCTACCTACAATGAGCAGTTCTTC. It is translated as CSVDRATYNEQFF.